This passage covers 9 T cell receptor beta chains from one sample sequenced in a study of PD-1 blockade in classical Hodgkin lymphoma. As for time point: cycle 4 day 1 (C4D1), after 5 to 7 weeks of nivolumab. Brentuximab vedotin exposure varied among the patients, all of whom had relapsed after autologous stem cell transplantation. Magnetic negative selection was used to purify CD4+ T cells from thawed PBMCs. Clones were sequenced by immunoSEQ multiplex PCR, and TCRdb holds only the in-frame ones, with some missing. The sample carries about 25,000 clones, roughly 80% recorded once. The sample consisted of CD4+ T cells from blood, taken before the fourth cycle of nivolumab. Receptor source: a human donor with classical Hodgkin lymphoma.

The rearrangement uses TRBV4-1 and TRBJ1-5; D gene uncertain. Per germline, CDR1 MGHRA and CDR2 YSYEKL. V dropped 0 bases and J dropped 12 bases, with 18 bases sitting between them. The CDR3 runs 15 residues. The CDR3 loop is CASSQEATLGRFQHF. The CDR3 DNA reads TGCGCCAGCAGCCAAGAAGCGACCCTAGGGAGATTCCAGCATTTT.

This sequence joins TRBV7-2 and TRBJ1-1, with a tentative D call TRBD1 (6 bases). Germline-derived CDR1 and CDR2 are SGHTA and FQGNSA. The V and J ends lost 7 bases and 4 bases respectively, with 16 bases between them. This CDR3 has 14 residues. CDR3 loop: CASTAIGGLTEAFF. CDR3 bases: TGTGCCAGCACCGCTATAGGGGGACTCACTGAAGCTTTCTTT.

This clone turned up a few times. This chain connects TRBV19 to TRBJ1-3; D is possibly TRBD1 (5 bases). Germline V gene lookup returns CDR1 LNHDA and CDR2 SQIVND (reference sequence). This CDR3 has 16 amino acids. V lost 6 bases and J lost 0, with 15 bases in between. The CDR3 region has the DNA TGTGCCAGTAGCTGGGCGGGGGACCACTCTGGAAACACCATATATTTT. Translation gives CASSWAGDHSGNTIYF.

The chain employs TRBV25-1 and TRBJ1-1; 7 nucleotides agree with TRBD1. The germline gives CDR1 MGHDK, CDR2 SYGVNS. With V trimmed by 6 bases and J by 11 bases, 6 bases remained unmatched. The CDR3 is 11 residues long. CDR3: CASRETGLAFF. In DNA, the CDR3 is TGTGCCAGCAGGGAGACAGGGTTGGCTTTCTTT.

The V call is TRBV7-9, the J call TRBJ1-4; 9 bases line up with TRBD1. The CDR3 is made up of 19 amino acids. Germline CDR1 and CDR2: SEHNR and FQNEAQ (reference sequence). The J segment lost 0 bases and the V segment lost 4 bases, leaving 12 bases of the junction unmatched. The CDR3: CASSYKTGGFASTNEKLFF. CDR3 bases: TGTGCCAGCAGCTATAAGACAGGGGGTTTCGCATCAACTAATGAAAAACTGTTTTTT.

The chain uses TRBV18 and TRBJ2-5; D tentatively fits TRBD1 or TRBD2 (5 bases each). The germline V gene has CDR1 KGHSH and CDR2 LQKENI. The V gene lost 2 bases and the J gene lost 4 bases, with 5 bases spanning the gap. The CDR3 runs to 12 residues. CDR3 DNA sequence: TGTGCCAGCTCACCAGGGACAGAGACCCAGTACTTC. Translating gives CASSPGTETQYF.

The V and J genes are TRBV19 and TRBJ1-6; D is undetermined. Trimming shortened V by 5 bases and J by 14 bases, and 16 bases separated the two germline ends. This CDR3 comprises 13 residues. The germline CDR1 and CDR2 sequences are LNHDA and SQIVND (reference sequence). The CDR3 DNA is TGTGCCAGTAGTCCTACAGCTTCCGGGGCCCTCCACTTT. It is translated as CASSPTASGALHF.

J is TRBJ2-7 and V is TRBV18, with D tentatively TRBD2 (6 bases). V was pared by 2 bases and J by 3 bases, with 11 bases between. This CDR3 is built from 14 residues. Germline CDR1 reads KGHSH; CDR2 reads LQKENI. The CDR3 sequence: CASSPTPTSYEQYF. The CDR3 DNA is TGTGCCAGCTCACCAACCCCGACTAGCTACGAGCAGTACTTC.

The chain couples TRBV28 to TRBJ1-2; D gene unclear. The germline gives CDR1 MDHEN, CDR2 SYDVKM. The germline V and J ends were trimmed by 4 bases and 3 bases, with 9 bases remaining between them. This CDR3 is 13 amino acids long. The CDR3 spells CASSSGFDYGYTF. The CDR3 nucleotides are TGTGCCAGCAGTTCCGGGTTTGACTATGGCTACACCTTC.